This T cell receptor (beta chain) was identified during a study of human T cells and chemical hapten exposure. V lost 1 base and J 0 bases, leaving 1 base between the germline ends. The CDR3 extends over 14 amino acids. CDR1 MGHRA and CDR2 YSYEKL come from the germline V gene. Time point meaning: patch test 3, about 24 weeks after DPC sensitization. As for treatment: therapeutic diphenylcyclopropenone sensitization with weekly scalp DPC. Notes on this clonotype: Its antigen remains unknown.

TCRdb independently ran MiXCR on the RACE reads; one entry per CDR3 protein. The sample gives under 55,000 distinct CDR3 sequences, more than 9.5% of which show up once; around a sixth is in the top ten. Overall study results and limits: The presence of alopecia in the donors means their immune response may differ from healthy people's.

Source: whole blood, taken in connection with sensitization to the hapten diphenylcyclopropenone (DPC). The receptor was derived from a woman aged 40 to 50 with alopecia areata. Some clones in this sample may be carry-over from other donors' samples. This chain links TRBV4-1 with TRBJ2-6; D gene unclear. The CDR3 DNA is TGCGCCAGCAGCCAAGTCTCTGGGGCCAACGTCCTGACTTTC. Residues: CASSQVSGANVLTF.